These 10 T cell receptor beta chains were sequenced from one sample in a study of beta chain features in type 1 diabetes. The investigators reverse transcribed all of the isolated RNA, so they sequenced expressed TCRB transcripts. Profiling relied on immunoSEQ multiplex PCR, and the TCRdb table lists in-frame clones only, not all of them. The sample lists tens of thousands of clones, under 35% seen once, with 0.45% to 0.55% in the top ten. Sequenced input: stem cell memory CD4+ T cells from blood. These receptors all come from a young woman in good health.

This clone showed up many times. This sequence joins TRBV7-9 and TRBJ2-3, with D hard to call. This CDR3 contains 11 residues. V lost 4 bases and J lost 5, with 4 bases in between. Germline V gene lookup returns CDR1 SEHNR and CDR2 FQNEAQ (reference sequence). The CDR3 is CASSSVDTQYF. The CDR3 nucleotides are TGTGCCAGCAGCTCGGTAGATACGCAGTATTTT.

In this sample, this clone turned up a few times. The chain joins TRBV5-1 to TRBJ1-4; possibly TRBD1 for D (5 bases). The CDR3 length is 14 residues. Trimming took off 4 bases at V and 3 bases at J, with 10 bases between the two ends. Germline V gives CDR1 SGHRS, CDR2 YFSETQ. CDR3 nucleotides: TGCGCCAGCAGCATGGGGGGGGCTAATGAAAAACTGTTTTTT. The encoded protein is CASSMGGANEKLFF.

J is TRBJ1-5 and V is TRBV30; 7 nucleotides align to TRBD1. V shed 4 bases and J 1 base; nucleotides not matched to a gene: 4. The germline gives CDR1 GTSNPN, CDR2 SVGIG (reference sequence). CDR3 length: 14 residues. The CDR3 is CAWTGGQSNQPQHF. The CDR3 DNA sequence: TGTGCCTGGACCGGGGGACAGAGCAATCAGCCCCAGCATTTT.

This clone was recorded a few times. The chain links TRBV29-1 to TRBJ2-3; TRBD1 might be the D (6 bases). This CDR3 is built from 14 residues. CDR1 and CDR2 (germline): SQVTM, ANQGSEA. The V gene lost 2 bases and the J gene lost 4 bases, with 13 bases spanning the gap. This chain's CDR3 is CSVEPSDSPDTQYF. The CDR3 DNA reads TGCAGCGTTGAACCCTCGGACAGCCCAGATACGCAGTATTTT.

The chain uses TRBV7-2 and TRBJ2-3; TRBD2 might be the D (6 bases). Trimming shortened V by 1 base and J by 4 bases, and 9 bases separated the two germline ends. The CDR3 totals 14 residues. Germline V gene lookup returns CDR1 SGHTA and CDR2 FQGNSA. The DNA of the CDR3 is TGTGCCAGCAGCTTAGATTGGGAGGCAGATACGCAGTATTTT. This encodes CASSLDWEADTQYF.

Comment on this clone: Distinct nucleotide sequences in the sample also encode this CDR3. The chain recombines TRBV19 with TRBJ2-3; 10 bases match TRBD1. J lost 6 bases, V lost 5 bases, and 5 bases had no gene match. CDR1 and CDR2 (germline): LNHDA, SQIVND (reference sequence). The CDR3 runs to 14 residues. The CDR3 coding sequence is TGTGCCAGTAGTCCCAGACAGGGGGCCGATACGCAGTATTTT. It is translated as CASSPRQGADTQYF. Full variable domain (rest looked up from reference TRBV19 and TRBJ2-3): DGGITQSPKYLFRKEGQNVTLSCEQNLNHDAMYWYRQDPGQGLRLIYYSQIVNDFQKGDIAEGYSVSREKKESFPLTVTSAQKNPTAFYLCASSPRQGADTQYFGPGTRLTVL.

The chain has TRBV19 and TRBJ2-1; 9 bases are shared with TRBD2. The germline CDR1 and CDR2 sequences are LNHDA and SQIVND (reference sequence). The CDR3 consists of 17 residues. V lost 4 bases, J lost 3 bases, and 10 bases stayed unmatched. As DNA, the CDR3 is TGTGCCAGTAGTAATCCCACCTGGCGGGAGGGCTACAATGAGCAGTTCTTC. Translated, it gives CASSNPTWREGYNEQFF.

This clone was counted at least ten times. This chain joins TRBV7-2 and TRBJ1-6, with D perhaps TRBD1 (5 bases). The CDR3 is 13 amino acids. V was clipped by 5 bases and J by 7 bases, with 9 bases between them. CDR1 SGHTA and CDR2 FQGNSA come from the germline V gene. The CDR3 nucleotides read TGTGCCAGCAGCGAACAGGAGAATTCACCCCTCCACTTT. Protein sequence: CASSEQENSPLHF.

This clone was counted a single time. The chain has TRBV15 and TRBJ2-5; TRBD1 might be the D (5 bases). The V and J ends lost 4 bases and 3 bases respectively, with 12 bases between them. This CDR3 is built from 14 residues. Looked up from germline, CDR1 is LNHNV and CDR2 is YYDKDF (reference sequence). In nucleotides, the CDR3 is TGTGCCACCAGCAAGTTAAGGGGCGAAGAGACCCAGTACTTC. Translation gives CATSKLRGEETQYF.

The J gene is TRBJ2-3, the V gene TRBV7-3, with 10 bases fitting TRBD2. Per germline, CDR1 SGHTA and CDR2 FQGTGA. The CDR3 covers 14 residues. With 5 bases clipped from V and 7 bases from J, the junction kept 6 bases outside the gene matches. This CDR3 reads CASSLSGGGNTQYF. The CDR3 nucleotides read TGTGCCAGCAGCCTCAGCGGGGGGGGCAATACGCAGTATTTT.